Listed below are T cell receptor beta chains from one sample, sequenced in a study of CD8+ T cells in alopecia areata. Using immunoSEQ multiplex PCR, the repertoire was profiled, and TCRdb retains in-frame clones only, with some absent. The sample yields approximately 210,000 clones, around 65% seen once. The input for sequencing was CD4+ T cells sorted from blood, taken at approximately week 44, from a patient treated with tofacitinib. Receptor source: a human donor with alopecia areata. Each CDR3 is given with its conserved first and last residue. A D gene is named only where the DNA matches it firmly.

- TRBV30 CAWREGGSYGYTF
- TRBV19 CASSISYTQYF
TRBD1 TRBV29-1 CSVAGTGGEGTEAFF
- TRBV30 CAWRNVQANTGELFF
TRBD2 TRBV29-1 CSVAASGGNEQYF
- TRBV29-1 CSVEAAYEQYF
- TRBV6-5 CASSPRGSTEAFF
- TRBV5-1 CASSLGGAIEETQYF
- TRBV30 CAWRGGNYGYTF
TRBD1 TRBV6-1 CASGQGANSPLHF
TRBD1 TRBV7-2 CASSGDRASGELFF
- TRBV20-1 CSARDGYTF
- TRBV30 CACTSVGKNIQYF
- TRBV25-1 CASSEGVSIYGYTF
- TRBV29-1 CSVDWTRNEQFF
- TRBV7-6 CASSLFESKETQYF
TRBD1 TRBV19 CASTGTGGPSLNQPQHF
TRBD1 TRBV29-1 CSAARDRTYNEQFF
- TRBV29-1 CSVEEGANTGELFF
- TRBV5-6 CASSLAPGGQPQHF
- TRBV7-9 CASSSVDKAPLHF
TRBD1 TRBV30 CAWSHVTGQSNEKLFF
TRBD1 TRBV29-1 CSVGTGGYEQYF
- TRBV29-1 CSVGTAGNTIYF
- TRBV4-3 CASSQRLADTQYF
- TRBV5-1 CASRRDTGGDSPLHF
- TRBV29-1 CSVGPRALHLNSPLHF
TRBD2 TRBV18 CASSLLAGGTDTQYF
TRBD2 TRBV25-1 CASSENLGGTYEQYF
- TRBV12-5 CASGITTRGTEAFF
- TRBV6-5 CASSYRGSGTDTQYF
TRBD1 TRBV6-5 CASSLRTGSNQPQHF
TRBD2 TRBV10-3 CASSPQRGANEQFF
TRBD1 TRBV5-4 CASSQQGAEQYF
TRBD1 TRBV5-6 CASSLVTGGANGYTF
- TRBV15 CATSRGRGNTIYF
- TRBV7-6 CASSLVDSPLHF
- TRBV14 CASSQVGSARSNTEAFF
- TRBV7-3 CASSLNSPGDTQYF
- TRBV27 CASSLSTFSNQPQHF
- TRBV29-1 CSVNTGSSTDTQYF
- TRBV6-1 CASSLDEYGYTF